Detailed here is one T cell receptor (beta chain). This clone was seen only a few times. No cognate antigen has been identified for it. No qualities accompany the bases; no much larger clone lies one base away. The germline V gene specifies KGHSH as CDR1 and LQKENI as CDR2. The CDR3 measures 15 amino acids from cysteine to phenylalanine. The DNA shown is the 45-base CDR3, in frame from base 1. V and J are truncated by 6 bases and 0 bases respectively, leaving an intervening sequence of 15 bases. The data originate from a study of blood T cell repertoires in COVID-19 (dated by TCRdb to the early 2020s). Background on the whole study: Samples covering the acute and convalescent phases of COVID-19 were provided by collaborators in the United States, Italy and Spain. Where available, HLA class I and class II types were obtained from metadata supplied by the sample provider rather than from assay-based typing. Sample metadata almost always included a de-identified subject ID, COVID-19 status, age in years and sex. The prospective study material was composed of cDNA or gDNA derived from T cells, B-cell-depleted T cells, or PBMCs. A freely available public database, intended as a resource for researchers studying the immune response to SARS-CoV-2, is where the repertoires were released. The samples were drawn from two sources: the first 160 participants of the ongoing ImmuneRACE study, and 1,000 to 1,500 subjects contributed by 6 global collaborators. The dataset comprised deeply sampled blood TCRbeta repertoires from subjects exposed to, actively infected with, or recovered from COVID-19. The paper as a whole reports these results and caveats: Clinical and demographic metadata were provided uncurated, with the amount varying by source and participant.

The immunoSEQ Assay, a bias-controlled multiplex PCR, was used to amplify TCRbeta CDR3 regions from genomic DNA. The paper's data handling went like this. Within the assay, amplification of reference gene primers was used to estimate how many nucleated cells each sample contained. To quantify the absolute abundance of each unique TCRbeta CDR3 rearrangement, sequence reads were collapsed and filtered. For each sample, productive Simpson clonality was calculated as the square root of Simpson's diversity index over productive rearrangements. This immuneACCESS table, as held by TCRdb, lists in-frame sequences with V and J called but not all clones. Of the missing ones, under half trace to an unresolved V gene in checked studies; the others have no known cause. From that table come the V and J calls and clone size; the DNA was used to work out D and trimming. The sample table contains some 97,000 clones; only one count was recorded for about 80% of them. The ten largest clonotypes hold 9.5% to 13% of the sample.

The collaborating institutions used their own protocols to collect whole blood in K2EDTA tubes. Collaborator samples were shipped for TCRbeta analysis as frozen whole blood, isolated PBMCs, or DNA extracted from either sample type. The material sequenced was peripheral blood. The TCR was taken from a woman in her 70s with acute or convalescent COVID-19. This sequence uses TRBV18 and TRBJ2-7; the D segment could be TRBD2, given 5 matching bases. CDR3 region: CASSPKDGVSYEQYF. In nucleotide form, the sequence is TGTGCCAGCTCCCCGAAGGACGGGGTCTCCTACGAGCAGTACTTC.